A single sample gave rise to the 19 T cell receptor beta chains below, sequenced in a study of CD8 T cells in Susac syndrome. Random-hexamer reverse transcription was applied to about 0.5 to 1 ug RNA. TCRdb analysed the immunoSEQ multiplex PCR reads with MiXCR anew, one entry per CDR3 protein. There are some 190,000 distinct CDR3 sequences in the sample; 85% to 95% occur only once, and 0.08% to 0.11% lies in the top ten. Input material: CD4+ T cells from PBMCs. The source is a human donor in good health.

The V and J genes are TRBV20-1 and TRBJ1-2; D unclear. The CDR3 length is 12 residues. Trimming left V 6 bases short and J 1 base short, with 9 bases between. Germline values: CDR1 DFQATT, CDR2 SNEGSKA (reference sequence). Here the CDR3 DNA reads TGCAGTGCCGGGGAGATTAACTATGGCTACACCTTC. Translation gives CSAGEINYGYTF.

CDR3 amino acids: CSVVPTGGIAYEQYV. As DNA, the CDR3 is TGCAGCGTCGTCCCTACGGGAGGGATCGCCTACGAGCAGTACGTC. V and J are TRBV29-1 and TRBJ2-7, with 8 nucleotides matching TRBD2. This CDR3 spans 15 amino acids. After removal of 6 bases from V and 2 bases from J, the junction contained 12 bases not matched to a gene. CDR1 is SQVTM and CDR2 is ANQGSEA in the germline V gene.

The rearrangement links TRBV5-4 to TRBJ2-5; 12 nucleotides match TRBD2. CDR1 SGHNT and CDR2 YYREEE come from the germline V gene (reference sequence). The CDR3 covers 15 residues. Losses at the gene ends were 2 bases for V and 5 bases for J; bases not matched to a gene: 4. The CDR3 sequence: CASSFGLAGTETQYF. CDR3 nucleotides: TGTGCCAGCAGCTTTGGACTAGCGGGGACGGAGACCCAGTACTTC.

V usage is TRBV20-1 and J usage is TRBJ2-7, with 9 bases identical to TRBD1. V shed 3 bases and J 6 bases; nucleotides not matched to a gene: 12. The CDR3 extends over 15 amino acids. CDR1 is DFQATT and CDR2 is SNEGSKA in the germline V gene (reference sequence). In nucleotides, the CDR3 is TGCAGTGCTAGCCACTTCCGGACAGGGGAACGCGAGCAGTACTTC. It specifies CSASHFRTGEREQYF.

This chain uses TRBV2 with TRBJ1-1, with D possibly being TRBD1 (5 bases). The V end lost 6 bases, the J end lost 7 bases, and 15 bases lay between the germline ends. The CDR3 covers 13 residues. Germline V gives CDR1 SNHLY, CDR2 FYNNEI. CDR3 region: CASSEERDYEAFF. The CDR3 DNA reads TGTGCCAGCAGCGAGGAGAGGGACTATGAAGCTTTCTTT.

The gene calls are TRBV3-1 and TRBJ1-2, with TRBD1 matching over 8 bases. V dropped 6 bases and J dropped 12; count of bases not matched to a gene: 9. CDR1 and CDR2 from the germline V gene are LGHDT and YNNKEL (reference sequence). The CDR3 is made up of 12 amino acids. This CDR3 reads CASRPAQGANTF. CDR3 in DNA: TGTGCCAGCAGACCGGCCCAGGGGGCGAACACCTTC. Looking up the rest from reference TRBV3-1 and TRBJ1-2 gives the full variable domain: DTAVSQTPKYLVTQMGNDKSIKCEQNLGHDTMYWYKQDSKKFLKIMFSYNNKELIINETVPNRFSPKSPDKAHLNLHINSLELGDSAVYFCASRPAQGANTFGSGTRLTVV.

The chain joins TRBV20-1 to TRBJ1-5, with TRBD1 as a possible D gene (5 bases). The CDR3 consists of 14 residues. Germline assignment: CDR1 DFQATT and CDR2 SNEGSKA (reference sequence). The germline V and J ends were trimmed by 6 bases and 3 bases, with 15 bases remaining between them. The CDR3 DNA reads as TGCAGTGCCAACAGGCACGGACCCAATCAGCCCCAGCATTTT. Translation gives CSANRHGPNQPQHF.

The chain employs TRBV5-6 and TRBJ2-5; a weak D match, TRBD2 (5 bases). V lost 4 bases and J 4 bases, leaving 14 bases between the germline ends. The CDR3 length is 14 residues. Per germline, CDR1 SGHDT and CDR2 YYEEEE. The CDR3 DNA reads as TGTGCCAGCAGCCTACCCATGAGGGTAGAGACCCAGTACTTC. Protein sequence: CASSLPMRVETQYF.

The V and J genes are TRBV18 and TRBJ2-5; no firm D call. The germline gives CDR1 KGHSH, CDR2 LQKENI. The CDR3 is made up of 14 amino acids. Trimming pared 0 bases from V and 2 bases from J, leaving 7 bases between. CDR3: CASSPPSQQETQYF. The CDR3 coding sequence is TGTGCCAGCTCACCACCGAGCCAACAAGAGACCCAGTACTTC.

The rearrangement uses TRBV7-2 and TRBJ2-1; D is possibly TRBD1 or TRBD2 (5 bases each). The germline V and J ends were trimmed by 5 bases and 4 bases, with 15 bases remaining between them. The CDR3 totals 15 residues. Germline V CDR1 and CDR2: SGHTA, FQGNSA. CDR3 in amino acids: CASSATGTVYNEQFF. The CDR3 DNA follows: TGTGCCAGCAGCGCAACCGGGACGGTATACAATGAGCAGTTCTTC.

The gene calls are TRBV18 and TRBJ1-2, with a weak D call TRBD1 (5 bases). Germline V CDR1 and CDR2: KGHSH, LQKENI. V gave up 3 bases and J gave up 6 bases, with 11 bases separating them. The CDR3 runs 13 residues. For the CDR3, the DNA is TGTGCCAGCTCACCTACCCCGGGGGATGGCTACACCTTC. Its protein product is CASSPTPGDGYTF.

The chain links TRBV29-1 to TRBJ2-5, with D possibly matching TRBD1 (6 bases). Germline CDR1 reads SQVTM; CDR2 reads ANQGSEA. CDR3 size: 11 residues. With 4 bases removed from V and 5 bases from J, the gap between germline ends came to 8 bases. CDR3 bases: TGCAGCGTTGGGCAGGGGGAGACCCAGTACTTC. Its translation: CSVGQGETQYF.

The rearrangement joins TRBV19 to TRBJ2-7, with 8 bases lining up with TRBD1. The CDR3 has 15 amino acids. V gave up 7 bases and J gave up 9 bases; unmatched junction bases: 17. Germline lookup yields CDR1 LNHDA and CDR2 SQIVND (reference sequence). CDR3 DNA: TGTGCCAGTACATCTGGAGGGACAGGAGTTGGCGGGCAGTACTTC. This sequence encodes CASTSGGTGVGGQYF. Looking up the rest from reference TRBV19 and TRBJ2-7 gives the full variable domain: DGGITQSPKYLFRKEGQNVTLSCEQNLNHDAMYWYRQDPGQGLRLIYYSQIVNDFQKGDIAEGYSVSREKKESFPLTVTSAQKNPTAFYLCASTSGGTGVGGQYFGPGTRLTVT.

The rearrangement joins TRBV20-1 to TRBJ2-2; 12 nucleotides line up with TRBD2. J was trimmed by 1 base and V by 6 bases; bases with no gene match: 3. CDR1 and CDR2 from the germline V gene are DFQATT and SNEGSKA (reference sequence). The CDR3 covers 15 residues. CDR3 amino acids: CSALAGGMNTGELFF. The CDR3 DNA sequence: TGCAGTGCCCTAGCGGGAGGGATGAACACCGGGGAGCTGTTTTTT.

This chain joins TRBV5-6 and TRBJ2-7; 8 bases agree with TRBD1. V shed 2 bases and J 6 bases; nucleotides not matched to a gene: 4. CDR1 and CDR2 (germline): SGHDT, YYEEEE. The CDR3 has 13 amino acids. The CDR3 nucleotides are TGTGCCAGCAGCTTAAGAGACAGGGGCGAGCAGTACTTC. This sequence encodes CASSLRDRGEQYF.

The V gene is TRBV20-1, the J gene TRBJ1-6; TRBD1 might be the D (6 bases). The length of the CDR3 is 14 residues. Germline assignment: CDR1 DFQATT and CDR2 SNEGSKA (reference sequence). Written as DNA, the CDR3 is TGCAGCGGGACATTAAGCTCCTATAATTCACCCCTCCACTTT. Amino acids: CSGTLSSYNSPLHF.

The chain carries TRBV7-2 and TRBJ2-6, with D unclear. CDR3 length: 14 amino acids. Germline V CDR1 and CDR2: SGHTA, FQGNSA. The V end lost 4 bases, the J end lost 11 bases, and 15 bases lay between the germline ends. The CDR3 loop reads CASSWDRHVDVLTF. DNA for the CDR3: TGTGCCAGCAGCTGGGATCGACACGTCGACGTCCTGACTTTC.

This sequence joins TRBV25-1 and TRBJ2-4; 11 bases map to TRBD2. Germline V CDR1 and CDR2: MGHDK, SYGVNS. With V trimmed by 3 bases and J by 15 bases, 16 bases remained unmatched. The CDR3 has 16 residues. CDR3 loop: CASSEGTELAGVPGYF. Here the CDR3 DNA reads TGTGCCAGCAGTGAGGGGACCGAACTAGCGGGGGTGCCTGGGTACTTC.

V and J are TRBV6-5 and TRBJ1-1; D is uncertain. V lost 8 bases and J lost 5, with 21 bases in between. Per the germline V gene, CDR1 is MNHEY and CDR2 is SVGAGI. The CDR3 is 15 amino acids. CDR3 loop: CASLPDVARKTEAFF. CDR3 DNA sequence: TGTGCCAGCCTCCCCGATGTGGCCCGAAAGACTGAAGCTTTCTTT.